The entry below gives a single TCR beta chain sequence along with its context. This clonotype was counted only a few times. The specificity of this receptor is unknown. No much larger clone is present one base from it, and per-base qualities are unavailable. The cysteine opens and the phenylalanine closes a CDR3 of 13 amino acids. CDR3 DNA is the only sequence kept; it has 39 bases, read in frame from the first base. At the junction V is shortened by 6 bases and J by 6 bases, with 14 bases in between. This sample was taken from a study of molecular identifiers for immune sequencing clone quantification (dated by TCRdb to the late 2010s). General notes on the study: For a replicate experiment, RNA from around 20,000 or 100,000 naive CD8 T cells was divided into five aliquots, and four of the five aliquots were sequenced. The study was a methods study using CD8 T cells to benchmark molecular-identifier clustering-based TCR repertoire sequencing (MIDCIRS) and TCR RNA copy counting.

The receptor library was made with PCR. For sequencing, a NextSeq 500 was employed. Bulk TCR libraries were generated as previously described, with the TCR primers listed in Table S5 used. Purification of total RNA was performed with the Qiagen AllPrep DNA/RNA kit. Before any analysis, reads coming from multiple sequencing runs of the same library were combined into one pool. Per the authors' processing: Reads were retained only if an exact TCR constant sequence was present, and the retained reads were trimmed to 150 nt and grouped according to their 12-nt molecular barcodes. Reads within each barcode group were sub-clustered using a 15% Levenshtein threshold, and quality-weighted consensus sequences were constructed for each RNA molecule. Non-functional sequences were excluded, and lower-count sequences lying one edit away from another sequence were also excluded. On the basis of fitting two negative binomial distributions, barcode sub-clusters with fewer than 20% of the maximum read count were discarded. Clones were called with MiXCR by TCRdb after fastp trimmed the public reads at Q25, and only in-frame beta chains were retained. Identical CDR3 proteins give one entry, which carries the most common genes and DNA. TCRdb, not the original authors, processed these V and J calls. A total of about 500,000 distinct CDR3 sequences appear in this sample, about 25% of them only once. Approximately 0.8% of the sample goes to the ten largest clones.

Libraries of naive CD8 T cells were generated from about 21,000 to 970,000 sorted cells, with 10%, 30% or 50% of the purified RNA used. Naive CD8 T cells were FACS-sorted as CD8+CD4-CCR7+CD45RA+ on a BD FACSAria II into RLT Plus buffer. To test detection sensitivity, Jurkat RNA equivalent to more than 8 TCR copies was spiked into samples of about 19,000-1,000,000 naive CD8 T cells. CD8 T cells were enriched with RosetteSep CD8+ T Cell Enrichment Cocktail and Ficoll-Paque, followed by ACK red cell lysis. Broader findings and caveats from the paper: A single cell's worth of spiked-in Jurkat TCR RNA was reported detectable even among 750,000 to 1,000,000 naive CD8 T cells. Approximately 2.7 recovered TCR RNA copies per cell were obtained by modeling, versus roughly 10 by digital PCR, implying a capture efficiency of 25% to 30%. Naive libraries contained spiked-in Jurkat TCR RNA (around eleven copies' worth), which is not part of the donor repertoire. The sizes of highly expanded clones could end up underestimated when identical TCR molecules share a barcode. Clones above 20 RNA copies held over 98% of molecules in CMV-specific effector cells but under 1% in naive cells. Without barcode sub-clustering, chimeric consensus sequences inflated TCR diversity; chimeras reached as high as 47%.

The V and J genes are TRBV12-3 or TRBV12-4 and TRBJ1-2; the D segment cannot be called with confidence. The clonotype was recovered from a human donor in good health. Some libraries in this study had Jurkat cell RNA spiked in. Sequencing input: naive CD8+ T cells from blood, with Jurkat cell RNA spiked in. In the paper's terms, the cell subset or site label means: FACS-sorted CD8+CD4-CCR7+CD45RA+ naive T cells. The CDR3 in this case is CASSLFMRNGYTF. In nucleotide form, the sequence is TGTGCCAGCAGCCTCTTTATGAGGAATGGCTACACCTTC.